This TCR beta chain was obtained from a study of blood T cell repertoires in COVID-19. Study details: Donors in the United States, Italy and Spain gave samples during acute or convalescent COVID-19.

The cohort comprised adults aged roughly 18 to 95 years residing in about 25 US areas. Participant-given clinical history determined each cohort assignment. The recovered donors of Cohort 3 showed two negative PCRs, clearance, or symptom resolution. Trimming took 3 bases from V and 5 from J, leaving 13 bases between them. There are 15 residues in the CDR3. In germline, CDR1 is SGHAT, CDR2 FQNNGV. Produced via immunoSEQ multiplex PCR; TCRdb's table is partial and in-frame only. Of 260,000 or so clones listed, 85% are singletons. The sample comprised PBMCs or T cells enriched from blood (not recorded which). The V gene is TRBV11-2, the J gene TRBJ1-4; D gene unclear. This receptor was identified in a woman between 50 and 59 years old who had recovered from COVID-19. The CDR3 here is CASSFFLGTNEKLFF. Written as DNA, the CDR3 is TGTGCCAGCAGCTTCTTCCTAGGCACGAATGAAAAACTGTTTTTT.